These 24 T cell receptor beta chains were all obtained from the same sample, sequenced in a study of OX40 agonist ivuxolimab in advanced cancers. The assay was immunoSEQ multiplex PCR, and TCRdb's table has in-frame clones only and misses some. The table lists 25,000 to 30,000 clones, 82% of them singletons. Material: CD4+ or CD8+ T cells sorted from blood, obtained in a trial of the OX40 agonist ivuxolimab. The source of these receptors is an adult with an advanced solid tumor such as melanoma, head and neck, liver or kidney cancer.

The chain carries TRBV15 and TRBJ2-7; 11 bases match TRBD2. V shed 3 bases, J shed 5 bases, and the junction held 15 bases outside the gene matches. CDR1 and CDR2 from the germline V gene are LNHNV and YYDKDF (reference sequence). This CDR3 comprises 18 residues. In DNA form, the CDR3 reads TGTGCCACCAGCAGGGGGCTTCTAGCGGGGGGACCAGGTGACGAGCAGTACTTC. Amino acids: CATSRGLLAGGPGDEQYF.

V and J are TRBV6-1 and TRBJ2-5; 8 nucleotides line up with TRBD2. Unmatched junction bases numbered 7, after V lost 5 bases and J lost 2 bases. CDR3 length: 15 amino acids. Looked up from germline, CDR1 is MNHNS and CDR2 is SASEGT. This CDR3 reads CASSFWTSQQETQYF. CDR3 DNA: TGTGCCAGCAGTTTCTGGACTAGCCAGCAAGAGACCCAGTACTTC.

This rearrangement joins TRBV4-2 to TRBJ2-7, with D possibly TRBD1 on 7 matching bases. Germline V gene data show CDR1 as LGHNA and CDR2 as YNFKEQ. The ends were cut back, 6 bases at V and 7 bases at J, with 19 bases in the middle. CDR3 size: 14 residues. The CDR3: CASRSEKGAGEQYF. As DNA, the CDR3 is TGTGCCAGCAGATCTGAAAAGGGGGCGGGGGAGCAGTACTTC.

The gene calls are TRBV13 and TRBJ2-7; 10 nucleotides align to TRBD2. V shed 7 bases and J 5 bases; nucleotides not matched to a gene: 11. The CDR3 extends over 15 amino acids. Per germline, CDR1 PRHDT and CDR2 FYEKMQ (reference sequence). The CDR3 region is CASTAGSGRIHEQYF. DNA for the CDR3: TGTGCCAGCACCGCGGGTAGCGGGAGGATCCACGAGCAGTACTTC. Full variable domain (outside the CDR3, taken from reference TRBV13 and TRBJ2-7): AAGVIQSPRHLIKEKRETATLKCYPIPRHDTVYWYQQGPGQDPQFLISFYEKMQSDKGSIPDRFSAQQFSDYHSELNMSSLELGDSALYFCASTAGSGRIHEQYFGPGTRLTVT.

The J gene is TRBJ2-7, the V gene TRBV7-3, with D unclear. The CDR3 has 13 amino acids. Germline values: CDR1 SGHTA, CDR2 FQGTGA. Trimming shortened V by 0 bases and J by 6 bases, and 9 bases separated the two germline ends. The CDR3 DNA reads TGTGCCAGCAGCTTAACGTACGGTAGCGAGCAGTACTTC. This gives the protein CASSLTYGSEQYF.

The rearrangement links TRBV15 to TRBJ2-1; D is ambiguous. V lost 0 bases, J lost 8 bases, and 17 bases lay in between. CDR1 and CDR2 from the germline V gene are LNHNV and YYDKDF (reference sequence). CDR3 size: 16 residues. CDR3 in amino acids: CATSRDLPPPGHEQFF. The CDR3 nucleotides are TGTGCCACCAGCAGAGATCTACCACCCCCCGGACATGAGCAGTTCTTC.

The chain links TRBV5-3 to TRBJ2-6; D is possibly TRBD1 (5 bases). TRBV5-3 is reported as an ORF; its role is uncertain. There are 18 residues in the CDR3. V lost 1 base and J lost 0, with 14 bases in between. The CDR3: CARSLNPGLSSGANVLTF. As DNA, the CDR3 is TGTGCCAGAAGCTTGAATCCAGGGTTAAGCTCTGGGGCCAACGTCCTGACTTTC.

This rearrangement joins TRBV27 to TRBJ2-2; D is ambiguous. V lost 3 bases, J lost 13 bases, and 6 bases lay in between. The CDR3 totals 10 residues. Germline V gene sequence: CDR1 MNHEY, CDR2 SMNVEV (reference sequence). CDR3 DNA sequence: TGTGCCAGCAGTTTCCCGGGGCTGTTTTTT. Translated, it gives CASSFPGLFF.

V usage is TRBV6-6 and J usage is TRBJ2-1; no reliable D call. Per the germline V gene, CDR1 is MNHNY and CDR2 is SVGAGI (reference sequence). This CDR3 region has 12 residues. The V end was cut by 4 bases, the J end by 7 bases, with 8 bases between. The CDR3 loop reads CASSSLGNEQFF. DNA of the CDR3: TGTGCCAGCAGTTCCCTGGGGAATGAGCAGTTCTTC.

The chain is built from TRBV4-1 and TRBJ1-4; 8 bases are shared with TRBD1. The junction had 5 bases not matched to a gene; V was cut back by 1 base and J by 7 bases. From germline, CDR1 is MGHRA and CDR2 YSYEKL. The CDR3 loop spans 15 amino acids. In DNA, the CDR3 is TGCGCCAGCAGCCAAGTGGACAGGGTAACTGAAAAACTGTTTTTT. Protein product: CASSQVDRVTEKLFF.

The CDR3 DNA sequence: TGTGCCAGCAGCCTGACTAGCAGACAAGAGACCCAGTACTTC. Protein: CASSLTSRQETQYF. The gene calls are TRBV7-9 and TRBJ2-5, with TRBD2 matching over 7 bases. Looked up from germline, CDR1 is SEHNR and CDR2 is FQNEAQ (reference sequence). J gave up 2 bases and V 5 bases, and 5 bases lay outside the gene matches. CDR3 size: 14 residues.

This chain joins TRBV7-9 and TRBJ2-6; 9 positions match TRBD1. CDR1 is SEHNR and CDR2 is FQNEAQ in the germline V gene (reference sequence). This CDR3 region has 16 residues. The V and J ends lost 3 bases and 4 bases, in that order; junction bases with no gene match: 4. The CDR3 bases are TGTGCCAGCAGCTTTGGACAGGGGCCCGGGGCCAACGTCCTGACTTTC. This codes for CASSFGQGPGANVLTF.

About this clone itself: At one boundary the junction diverges from the germline segment, which might be a read error. The rearrangement joins TRBV10-3 to TRBJ2-3, with TRBD2 matching over 7 bases. Germline values: CDR1 ENHRY, CDR2 SYGVKD. The CDR3 loop spans 17 amino acids. CDR3 residues: CAPPRKGLRERSDTQYF. The CDR3 DNA reads as TGTGCCCCCCCGCGAAAGGGGTTGCGGGAGCGGTCAGACACGCAGTATTTT.

V and J are TRBV7-9 and TRBJ2-1; D perhaps matches TRBD2 (5 bases). Germline V gives CDR1 SEHNR, CDR2 FQNEAQ (reference sequence). The V end lost 5 bases, the J end lost 5 bases, and 16 bases lay between the germline ends. The CDR3 runs 15 residues. The CDR3 DNA sequence: TGTGCCAGCAGCGCCCCAGGAGGAGAAAACAATGAGCAGTTCTTC. This gives the protein CASSAPGGENNEQFF.

Worth noting for this clone: Compared with germline, one end of the junction differs, possibly owing to a read error. Within the sample, other DNA sequences also encode this same CDR3. This chain connects TRBV19 to TRBJ1-1, with 7 bases fitting TRBD1. Germline-derived CDR1 and CDR2 are LNHDA and SQIVND (reference sequence). The CDR3 sequence is 15 residues long. CDR3 residues: CASSFTQGTNTEAFF. CDR3 bases: TGCGCCAGTAGCTTCACACAGGGGACGAACACTGAAGCTTTCTTT. The full variable domain, in which reference TRBV19 and TRBJ1-1 provide the parts outside the CDR3, is DGGITQSPKYLFRKEGQNVTLSCEQNLNHDAMYWYRQDPGQGLRLIYYSQIVNDFQKGDIAEGYSVSREKKESFPLTVTSAQKNPTAFYLCASSFTQGTNTEAFFGQGTRLTVV.

On this clone itself: The sample holds other DNA sequences that translate to the same CDR3. V gene TRBV11-2 combines with J gene TRBJ1-1, with D unresolved. CDR1 SGHAT and CDR2 FQNNGV come from the germline V gene. The CDR3 has 11 residues. V lost 5 bases and J 6 bases, leaving 7 bases between the germline ends. CDR3 amino acids: CASSLEPEAFF. CDR3 in DNA: TGTGCCAGCAGCCTCGAACCTGAAGCTTTCTTT.

The chain employs TRBV7-6 and TRBJ2-1; TRBD2 matches at 9 bases. Trimming cost V 2 bases and J 5 bases; bases outside gene matches: 1. Per the germline V gene, CDR1 is SGHVS and CDR2 is FNYEAQ. This CDR3 spans 14 amino acids. The CDR3 sequence is CASSLRLADNEQFF. The CDR3 coding sequence is TGTGCCAGCAGCTTACGACTAGCGGACAATGAGCAGTTCTTC.

This sequence joins TRBV11-3 and TRBJ2-7; 8 bases match TRBD1. This CDR3 contains 15 residues. V was pared by 4 bases and J by 6 bases, with 11 bases of the junction left unmatched. Germline V gene sequence: CDR1 SGHNT, CDR2 YENEEA. CDR3 amino acids: CASSSDRGYSAEQYF. CDR3 coding DNA: TGTGCCAGCAGCTCCGACAGGGGTTATAGTGCCGAGCAGTACTTC.

The chain combines TRBV5-6 with TRBJ2-3, with 11 bases fitting TRBD2. Germline assignment: CDR1 SGHDT and CDR2 YYEEEE. CDR3 size: 18 residues. With V trimmed by 3 bases and J by 0 bases, 9 bases remained unmatched. CDR3 in DNA: TGTGCCAGCAGCTCCCCTAGCGGGGGGTTACCTAGCACAGATACGCAGTATTTT. It specifies CASSSPSGGLPSTDTQYF. The whole variable domain, filled in from reference TRBV5-6 and TRBJ2-3, reads DAGVTQSPTHLIKTRGQQVTLRCSPKSGHDTVSWYQQALGQGPQFIFQYYEEEERQRGNFPDRFSGHQFPNYSSELNVNALLLGDSALYLCASSSPSGGLPSTDTQYFGPGTRLTVL.

This clone was seen repeatedly, ten times or more. The gene calls are TRBV4-2 and TRBJ2-7; the match to TRBD1 covers 9 bases. The V and J ends lost 0 bases and 5 bases, in that order; junction bases with no gene match: 8. The CDR3 is 16 amino acids. Germline V CDR1 and CDR2: LGHNA, YNFKEQ. The CDR3 region is CASSQEDRDRVDEQYF. The CDR3, as DNA: TGTGCCAGCAGCCAAGAGGATCGGGACAGGGTGGACGAGCAGTACTTC.

The V and J genes are TRBV7-2 and TRBJ2-5; D unclear. The V gene's germline CDR1 is SGHTA and CDR2 FQGNSA. The CDR3 has 15 amino acids. Between the trimmed V and J ends, which lost 5 bases and 4 bases, there was a span of 17 bases. DNA of the CDR3: TGTGCCAGCAGCCCCCTTGTGGGGTTGGGAGAGACCCAGTACTTC. This gives the protein CASSPLVGLGETQYF. The variable domain in full, completed from reference TRBV7-2 and TRBJ2-5, reads GAGVSQSPSNKVTEKGKDVELRCDPISGHTALYWYRQSLGQGLEFLIYFQGNSAPDKSGLPSDRFSAERTGGSVSTLTIQRTQQEDSAVYLCASSPLVGLGETQYFGPGTRLLVL.

This chain connects TRBV5-6 to TRBJ2-5; D is possibly TRBD1 or TRBD2 (6 bases each). This CDR3 region has 14 residues. V dropped 0 bases and J dropped 5 bases, with 11 bases sitting between them. Germline V gives CDR1 SGHDT, CDR2 YYEEEE. CDR3 sequence reads: CASSLGGAVETQYF. The DNA of the CDR3 is TGTGCCAGCAGCTTGGGGGGGGCGGTGGAGACCCAGTACTTC.

Only a few counts were recorded for this clone. The CDR3 spells CASSQGKGYEQYF. DNA for the CDR3: TGTGCCAGCAGCCAGGGAAAGGGGTACGAGCAGTACTTC. This chain uses TRBV11-2 with TRBJ2-7; TRBD1 might be the D (5 bases). Per the germline V gene, CDR1 is SGHAT and CDR2 is FQNNGV. CDR3 size: 13 residues. The V gene lost 5 bases and the J gene lost 4 bases, with 12 bases spanning the gap.

The sample holds one count of this clone. The chain carries TRBV4-2 and TRBJ2-7, with D maybe TRBD1 (6 bases). Germline V gene sequence: CDR1 LGHNA, CDR2 YNFKEQ. The V gene lost 1 base and the J gene lost 2 bases, with 9 bases spanning the gap. CDR3 length: 14 amino acids. The CDR3 DNA reads TGTGCCAGCAGCCAAGTACAGGGAACCTACGAGCAGTACTTC. Translated, it gives CASSQVQGTYEQYF.